This entry lists 27 T cell receptor beta chains sequenced from one sample in a study of T cell responses to AZD1222 COVID-19 vaccine. The assay was immunoSEQ multiplex PCR, and TCRdb's table has in-frame clones only and misses some. Of 90,000 to 120,000 clones listed, approximately 90% were seen once; the top ten hold around 4.9%. This specimen consisted of peripheral blood, obtained 28 days after the second AZD1222 dose. The receptor source for this set is an adult who received the AZD1222 COVID-19 vaccine.

This clone was seen only once. The J gene is TRBJ2-2, the V gene TRBV28, with 7 bases matching TRBD1. This CDR3 has 16 residues. The V gene end was trimmed by 3 bases and the J gene end by 7 bases; junction bases not matched to a gene: 11. The germline V gene has CDR1 MDHEN and CDR2 SYDVKM. The CDR3 coding sequence is TGTGCCAGCAGTTTGCCTACCAAGGGGGCCGGCGGGGAGCTGTTTTTT. Its translation: CASSLPTKGAGGELFF.

The V call is TRBV4-1, the J call TRBJ1-2; D gene ambiguous. V lost 1 base and J 8 bases, leaving 17 bases between the germline ends. Germline lookup yields CDR1 MGHRA and CDR2 YSYEKL. This CDR3 has 15 residues. The CDR3 here is CASSQGTQERSGYTF. For the CDR3, the DNA is TGCGCCAGCAGCCAAGGAACCCAGGAGAGGAGCGGCTACACCTTC.

This chain connects TRBV12-3 or TRBV12-4 to TRBJ1-2, with 8 positions matching TRBD1. This CDR3 comprises 12 residues. The ends lost 6 bases at V and 8 bases at J; junction bases unmatched: 5. The CDR3 coding sequence is TGTGCCAGCAGGACAGGGGCGCGGGGCTACACCTTC. As protein: CASRTGARGYTF.

The genes are TRBV7-6 and TRBJ1-6, with D hard to call. The CDR3 is 15 amino acids. The V end lost 2 bases, the J end lost 5 bases, and 10 bases lay between the germline ends. Looked up from germline, CDR1 is SGHVS and CDR2 is FNYEAQ. The CDR3, as DNA: TGTGCCAGCAGCTTACGGGCAGGAAATAATTCACCCCTCCACTTT. Protein sequence: CASSLRAGNNSPLHF. The variable domain in full, completed from reference TRBV7-6 and TRBJ1-6, reads GAGVSQSPRYKVTKRGQDVALRCDPISGHVSLYWYRQALGQGPEFLTYFNYEAQQDKSGLPNDRFSAERPEGSISTLTIQRTEQRDSAMYRCASSLRAGNNSPLHFGNGTRLTVT.

In this sample, this clone turned up a few times. The chain joins TRBV15 to TRBJ1-4; perhaps TRBD1 as D (6 bases). The CDR3 has 15 amino acids. Germline-derived CDR1 and CDR2 are LNHNV and YYDKDF (reference sequence). V was trimmed by 0 bases and J by 7 bases, leaving 12 bases between them. Written as DNA, the CDR3 is TGTGCCACCAGCAGAGAGGGGGCAGGGTCTGAAAAACTGTTTTTT. Residues: CATSREGAGSEKLFF.

The chain employs TRBV2 and TRBJ2-5; D is possibly TRBD2 (6 bases). The length of the CDR3 is 15 residues. Germline V gives CDR1 SNHLY, CDR2 FYNNEI. V was clipped by 3 bases and J by 2 bases, with 13 bases between them. CDR3 nucleotide sequence: TGTGCCAGCAGTGATCGGGGGTCCCCACAAGAGACCCAGTACTTC. It encodes CASSDRGSPQETQYF.

The chain links TRBV5-1 to TRBJ2-1; D remains unclear. In germline, CDR1 is SGHRS, CDR2 YFSETQ. The ends were cut back, 3 bases at V and 7 bases at J, with 11 bases in the middle. The CDR3 is 13 residues long. The chain's CDR3 is CASSSSRANEQFF. The CDR3 nucleotides are TGCGCCAGCAGCTCATCCCGGGCTAATGAGCAGTTCTTC.

The chain uses TRBV27 and TRBJ2-3; 7 nucleotides match TRBD1. The CDR3 runs 14 residues. Unmatched junction bases numbered 7, after V lost 5 bases and J lost 5 bases. Germline CDR1 is MNHEY and CDR2 is SMNVEV (reference sequence). CDR3 loop: CASSTQGEGDTQYF. Here the CDR3 DNA reads TGTGCCAGCAGTACTCAGGGGGAAGGAGATACGCAGTATTTT.

This clone was seen once. V usage is TRBV30 and J usage is TRBJ1-2; D call uncertain. CDR3 length: 13 residues. Germline V gene data show CDR1 as GTSNPN and CDR2 as SVGIG (reference sequence). V lost 0 bases and J lost 8, with 13 bases in between. Written as DNA, the CDR3 is TGTGCCTGGAGTGTAAGCCGGGTTGGAGGCTACACCTTC. As protein: CAWSVSRVGGYTF.

The chain couples TRBV7-8 to TRBJ2-7; perhaps TRBD2 as D (5 bases). This CDR3 has 15 amino acids. The germline CDR1 and CDR2 sequences are SGHVS and FQNEAQ. The V gene lost 3 bases and the J gene lost 5 bases, with 17 bases spanning the gap. The CDR3 nucleotides read TGTGCCAGCAGCTTGCCGAGGGTGGACGGAGACGAGCAGTACTTC. Its translation is CASSLPRVDGDEQYF.

This rearrangement joins TRBV3-1 (or the pseudogene TRBV3-2) to TRBJ2-3, with 8 bases identical to TRBD1. Germline-derived CDR1 and CDR2 are LGHDT and YNNKEL (reference sequence). This CDR3 is 19 amino acids long. After removal of 1 base from V and 5 bases from J, the junction contained 17 bases not matched to a gene. As DNA, the CDR3 is TGTGCCAGCAGCCAAGTGACAGGGGTCTCCAAAGAGTCGGGAGATACGCAGTATTTT. As protein: CASSQVTGVSKESGDTQYF.

The sample holds one count of this clone. The rearrangement uses TRBV11-2 and TRBJ2-1, with 10 bases aligning to TRBD1. CDR3 length: 15 amino acids. Germline-derived CDR1 and CDR2 are SGHAT and FQNNGV. Germline trimming cut 5 bases from V and 2 bases from J; bases unmatched to any gene: 3. The chain's CDR3 is CASSVGTGAYNEQFF. For the CDR3, the DNA is TGTGCCAGCAGCGTCGGGACAGGGGCCTACAATGAGCAGTTCTTC.

This clone was seen only once. J is TRBJ1-5 and V is TRBV24-1; TRBD1 is a possible D gene (6 bases). Germline-derived CDR1 and CDR2 are KGHDR and SFDVKD. V was clipped by 4 bases and J by 6 bases, with 9 bases between them. CDR3 length equals 13 residues. The CDR3 DNA reads TGTGCCACCAGTGAGAGGGGGGCTCAGCCCCAGCATTTT. It is translated as CATSERGAQPQHF.

This chain links TRBV3-1 (or the pseudogene TRBV3-2) with TRBJ1-2; 11 nucleotides line up with TRBD1. With V trimmed by 0 bases and J by 7 bases, 10 bases remained unmatched. This CDR3 spans 17 amino acids. Germline V gene data show CDR1 as LGHDT and CDR2 as YNNKEL (reference sequence). Here the CDR3 DNA reads TGTGCCAGCAGCCAAGAGTTATGGACAGGGGGCGCGGGTGGCTACACCTTC. As protein: CASSQELWTGGAGGYTF.

CDR3 DNA sequence: TGTGCCTCGGCCACCTCGGGTGAAAAACTGTTTTTT. Encoded protein: CASATSGEKLFF. This sequence joins TRBV15 and TRBJ1-4; no firm D call. Trimming left V 11 bases short and J 7 bases short, with 14 bases between. The CDR3 has 12 amino acids. Germline CDR1 reads LNHNV; CDR2 reads YYDKDF (reference sequence).

This chain links TRBV10-3 with TRBJ1-3; possibly TRBD1 for D (5 bases). The CDR3 covers 16 residues. Deletions cut 3 bases from V and 6 bases from J, with 18 bases between. The germline V gene encodes CDR1 ENHRY and CDR2 SYGVKD. The CDR3 reads CAISDSDSVDPNTIYF. As DNA, the CDR3 is TGTGCCATCAGTGATTCCGACAGCGTTGACCCAAACACCATATATTTT.

The chain joins TRBV5-1 to TRBJ2-7; 11 bases fit TRBD1. There are 13 residues in the CDR3. V lost 7 bases, J lost 2 bases, and 2 bases stayed unmatched. The germline CDR1 and CDR2 sequences are SGHRS and YFSETQ. The CDR3: CASQGQGAYEQYF. The CDR3 DNA reads as TGCGCCAGCCAGGGACAGGGGGCCTACGAGCAGTACTTC.

V gene TRBV6-5 combines with J gene TRBJ1-5; 8 nucleotides line up with TRBD1. V was pared by 7 bases and J by 5 bases, with 7 bases of the junction left unmatched. The CDR3 has 14 residues. The germline V gene has CDR1 MNHEY and CDR2 SVGAGI. The CDR3 DNA is TGTGCCAGCAAGGAGACAGGGGCCTATCAGCCCCAGCATTTT. Encoded protein: CASKETGAYQPQHF.

The rearrangement joins TRBV9 to TRBJ1-3, with unresolved D. Germline lookup yields CDR1 SGDLS and CDR2 YYNGEE. Trimming left V 6 bases short and J 0 bases short, with 1 base between. The CDR3 is made up of 11 amino acids. CDR3 amino acids: CASTSGNTIYF. The CDR3 DNA follows: TGTGCCAGCACCTCTGGAAACACCATATATTTT. The full variable domain, rest sourced from reference TRBV9 and TRBJ1-3, is DSGVTQTPKHLITATGQRVTLRCSPRSGDLSVYWYQQSLDQGLQFLIQYYNGEERAKGNILERFSAQQFPDLHSELNLSSLELGDSALYFCASTSGNTIYFGEGSWLTVV.

The gene calls are TRBV2 and TRBJ1-2; D remains ambiguous. The CDR3 length is 10 residues. Trimming cost V 5 bases and J 6 bases, with 4 bases left between them. Germline CDR1 is SNHLY and CDR2 is FYNNEI. The CDR3 loop is CASSRDGYTF. The CDR3 DNA sequence: TGTGCCAGCAGTCGGGATGGCTACACCTTC.

The chain employs TRBV7-8 and TRBJ1-6; D gene ambiguous. The germline V gene has CDR1 SGHVS and CDR2 FQNEAQ. This CDR3 has 15 amino acids. V lost 3 bases, J lost 7 bases, and 13 bases lay in between. CDR3 DNA: TGTGCCAGCAGCTTCTCTGGGATTGCAAATTCACCCCTCCACTTT. It yields the protein CASSFSGIANSPLHF.

The chain recombines TRBV5-6 with TRBJ2-5; 10 bases agree with TRBD1. J was trimmed by 4 bases and V by 3 bases; bases with no gene match: 0. The germline CDR1 and CDR2 sequences are SGHDT and YYEEEE. The CDR3 extends over 13 amino acids. CDR3 bases: TGTGCCAGCAGCTGGACAGGGGGAGAGACCCAGTACTTC. It encodes CASSWTGGETQYF.

The chain combines TRBV2 with TRBJ1-2; D gene uncertain. V lost 2 bases to trimming and J lost 8 bases, with 6 bases between them. Germline V gene sequence: CDR1 SNHLY, CDR2 FYNNEI. The CDR3 is 11 residues long. CDR3 DNA sequence: TGTGCCAGCAGTGAATTGGGCGGCTACACCTTC. Translation gives CASSELGGYTF. The full variable domain, rest sourced from reference TRBV2 and TRBJ1-2, is EPEVTQTPSHQVTQMGQEVILRCVPISNHLYFYWYRQILGQKVEFLVSFYNNEISEKSEIFDDQFSVERPDGSNFTLKIRSTKLEDSAMYFCASSELGGYTFGSGTRLTVV.

This chain connects TRBV6-5 to TRBJ2-5, with D uncertain. The CDR3 loop spans 14 amino acids. The germline V and J ends were trimmed by 6 bases and 5 bases, with 16 bases remaining between them. CDR1 is MNHEY and CDR2 is SVGAGI in the germline V gene. This CDR3 reads CASRQGPNGETQYF. The CDR3 DNA follows: TGTGCCAGCAGACAAGGACCCAACGGGGAGACCCAGTACTTC.

J is TRBJ1-1 and V is TRBV5-6; weak D call: TRBD1 (6 bases). Germline V gene lookup returns CDR1 SGHDT and CDR2 YYEEEE. This CDR3 is 15 amino acids long. The V end lost 2 bases, the J end lost 0 bases, and 11 bases lay between the germline ends. The CDR3 is CASSFRGAMNTEAFF. As DNA, the CDR3 is TGTGCCAGCAGCTTCCGGGGGGCCATGAACACTGAAGCTTTCTTT.

V usage is TRBV6-5 and J usage is TRBJ2-2; 7 bases line up with TRBD1. There are 16 residues in the CDR3. The J segment lost 7 bases and the V segment lost 1 base, leaving 9 bases of the junction unmatched. CDR1 is MNHEY, CDR2 SVGAGI, per germline. Here the CDR3 DNA reads TGTGCCAGCAGTTACTTGACAGACAGGGACGGCGGGGAGCTGTTTTTT. Its protein product is CASSYLTDRDGGELFF.

V gene TRBV6-2 or TRBV6-3 combines with J gene TRBJ2-3, with 10 nucleotides matching TRBD1. J was trimmed by 0 bases and V by 4 bases; bases with no gene match: 13. CDR3 length: 19 residues. Per the germline V gene, CDR1 is MNHEY and CDR2 is SVGEGT. This chain's CDR3 is CASSSIPGTGAGSTDTQYF. CDR3 DNA sequence: TGTGCCAGCAGTTCCATTCCCGGGACAGGGGCGGGTAGCACAGATACGCAGTATTTT.